One sample yielded the 17 T cell receptor beta chains listed below, sequenced in a study of T cell responses to AZD1222 COVID-19 vaccine (dated by TCRdb to 2020 to 2022). Libraries were constructed by the immunoSEQ multiplex PCR assay. Imported from immuneACCESS, the table was reduced by TCRdb to in-frame sequences with V and J called. These copies leave out some clones; in studies compared against another copy, an unresolved V gene accounts for under half, and the cause of the remainder is not known. The sample contains about 130,000 clones, about 88% of them found a single time. 9.5% of the sample is taken by the ten largest. What this sample's time point label stands for: about 28 days (+/-7) after the second vaccine dose. The material sequenced was peripheral blood, taken 28 days after the second AZD1222 dose. The receptors originated from an adult who received the AZD1222 COVID-19 vaccine.

This chain connects TRBV9 to TRBJ1-2; 12 bases are a match to TRBD1. Germline CDR1 is SGDLS and CDR2 is YYNGEE. V shed 3 bases, J shed 4 bases, and the junction held 4 bases outside the gene matches. The CDR3 is 15 amino acids. DNA of the CDR3: TGTGCCAGCAGCGAGGGACAGGGGGCTGCCTATGGCTACACCTTC. It specifies CASSEGQGAAYGYTF.

This clone was detected once. The chain uses TRBV27 and TRBJ2-3, with a weak D call TRBD2 (6 bases). CDR3 size: 14 residues. Germline CDR1 reads MNHEY; CDR2 reads SMNVEV (reference sequence). The V gene lost 6 bases and the J gene lost 8 bases, with 18 bases spanning the gap. The CDR3 region is CASRLQRAPATQYF. The DNA for the CDR3 is TGTGCCAGCAGGCTCCAGCGGGCCCCGGCTACGCAGTATTTT.

The rearrangement joins TRBV7-9 to TRBJ2-1, with 10 bases lining up with TRBD1. The V segment lost 5 bases and the J segment 6 bases; nucleotides outside the gene matches: 13. This CDR3 is built from 17 residues. CDR1 SEHNR and CDR2 FQNEAQ come from the germline V gene (reference sequence). Here the CDR3 reads CASSPNPPGQGFNEQFF. The CDR3 DNA reads TGTGCCAGCAGCCCAAACCCTCCGGGACAGGGGTTCAATGAGCAGTTCTTC.

This clone was seen a single time. The CDR3 loop is CASSQDLGDMYGYTF. CDR3 bases: TGTGCCAGCAGCCAAGATCTCGGGGACATGTATGGCTACACCTTC. The gene calls are TRBV4-2 and TRBJ1-2, with TRBD1 as a possible D gene (6 bases). The CDR3 totals 15 residues. Germline V lookup: CDR1 LGHNA, CDR2 YNFKEQ. The V end lost 0 bases, the J end lost 5 bases, and 13 bases lay between the germline ends.

V is TRBV5-1 and J is TRBJ1-1; D ambiguous. V was shortened by 5 bases and J by 1 base, with 9 bases between the two germline ends. Germline V gene sequence: CDR1 SGHRS, CDR2 YFSETQ. The CDR3 is made up of 13 amino acids. The DNA for the CDR3 is TGCGCCAGCAGTTCCCAGGAGAACACTGAAGCTTTCTTT. Protein: CASSSQENTEAFF. The full variable domain, with the rest looked up from reference TRBV5-1 and TRBJ1-1, is KAGVTQTPRYLIKTRGQQVTLSCSPISGHRSVSWYQQTPGQGLQFLFEYFSETQRNKGNFPGRFSGRQFSNSRSEMNVSTLELGDSALYLCASSSQENTEAFFGQGTRLTVV.

The CDR3 spells CASSRLTGNGANVLTF. CDR3 DNA sequence: TGCGCCAGCAGCCGCTTGACAGGGAACGGGGCCAACGTCCTGACTTTC. This chain joins TRBV4-3 and TRBJ2-6; the match to TRBD1 covers 7 bases. Germline CDR1 LGHNA, CDR2 YSLEER. Unmatched junction bases numbered 7, after V lost 4 bases and J lost 4 bases. CDR3 size: 16 residues.

The chain couples TRBV27 to TRBJ1-5; 11 bases map to TRBD1. This CDR3 region has 15 residues. Germline trimming cut 5 bases from V and 6 bases from J; bases unmatched to any gene: 6. In germline, CDR1 is MNHEY, CDR2 SMNVEV (reference sequence). This CDR3 is CASSPGQGGGQPQHF. Here the CDR3 DNA reads TGTGCCAGCAGTCCGGGACAGGGGGGAGGTCAGCCCCAGCATTTT.

V is TRBV19 and J is TRBJ1-4, with D tentatively TRBD1 (6 bases). V gave up 6 bases and J gave up 10 bases, with 18 bases separating them. The V gene's germline CDR1 is LNHDA and CDR2 SQIVND (reference sequence). This CDR3 has 14 residues. In nucleotides, the CDR3 is TGTGCCAGTAGGACGGACAGCCGGGCCGGAAAACTGTTTTTT. This encodes CASRTDSRAGKLFF.

The rearrangement links TRBV2 to TRBJ2-1; the D gene is possibly TRBD2 (6 bases). Trimming cost V 4 bases and J 1 base, with 11 bases left between them. The CDR3 covers 15 residues. Germline values: CDR1 SNHLY, CDR2 FYNNEI. The CDR3 nucleotides are TGTGCCAGCAGTGGGGTGGCGGGGTCCTACAATGAGCAGTTCTTC. Translated, it gives CASSGVAGSYNEQFF.

This chain links TRBV9 with TRBJ2-3; D call uncertain. The CDR3 extends over 14 amino acids. V lost 0 bases, J lost 2 bases, and 7 bases lay in between. From germline, CDR1 is SGDLS and CDR2 YYNGEE. Here the CDR3 DNA reads TGTGCCAGCAGCGTAGCGATTAACACAGATACGCAGTATTTT. It yields the protein CASSVAINTDTQYF.

The rearrangement uses TRBV30 and TRBJ1-5; D unresolved. Germline CDR1 and CDR2: GTSNPN and SVGIG (reference sequence). With 2 bases removed from V and 6 bases from J, the gap between germline ends came to 8 bases. This CDR3 comprises 12 residues. Here the CDR3 reads CAWSRGGQPQHF. DNA for the CDR3: TGTGCCTGGAGTCGGGGAGGTCAGCCCCAGCATTTT. The complete variable domain, with remaining parts taken from reference TRBV30 and TRBJ1-5, reads SQTIHQWPATLVQPVGSPLSLECTVEGTSNPNLYWYRQAAGRGLQLLFYSVGIGQISSEVPQNLSASRPQDRQFILSSKKLLLSDSGFYLCAWSRGGQPQHFGDGTRLSIL.

The chain links TRBV14 to TRBJ1-6; the D is unclear. This CDR3 contains 13 residues. The germline CDR1 and CDR2 sequences are SGHDN and FVKESK. With 2 bases removed from V and 13 bases from J, the gap between germline ends came to 12 bases. The CDR3, as DNA: TGTGCCAGCAGCCAATCACGGGGAGGTCCCCTCCACTTT. It is translated as CASSQSRGGPLHF.

The chain employs TRBV5-1 and TRBJ1-4; TRBD1 agrees at 9 bases. Germline CDR1 is SGHRS and CDR2 is YFSETQ. V was pared by 4 bases and J by 2 bases, with 0 bases of the junction left unmatched. The CDR3 spans 14 residues. CDR3 sequence reads: CASSGQGTNEKLFF. Here the CDR3 DNA reads TGCGCCAGCAGCGGACAGGGGACTAATGAAAAACTGTTTTTT.

The rearrangement uses TRBV2 and TRBJ1-3, with no clear D. Trimming left V 0 bases short and J 2 bases short, with 8 bases between. There are 15 residues in the CDR3. CDR1 SNHLY and CDR2 FYNNEI come from the germline V gene. The CDR3: CASSEAGFAGNTIYF. DNA for the CDR3: TGTGCCAGCAGTGAAGCGGGTTTCGCTGGAAACACCATATATTTT.

This chain connects TRBV7-2 to TRBJ1-4; D not certain. Germline CDR1 is SGHTA and CDR2 is FQGNSA. The V end lost 5 bases, the J end lost 5 bases, and 9 bases lay between the germline ends. This CDR3 has 13 residues. The CDR3: CASSPSPNEKLFF. The CDR3 nucleotides read TGTGCCAGCAGCCCTAGCCCAAATGAAAAACTGTTTTTT.

This chain connects TRBV11-2 to TRBJ1-5, with D unclear. This CDR3 has 13 residues. Trimming took 0 bases from V and 4 from J, leaving 4 bases between them. Germline V gives CDR1 SGHAT, CDR2 FQNNGV. As DNA, the CDR3 is TGTGCCAGCAGCTTAGAACAAAATCAGCCCCAGCATTTT. Translated, it gives CASSLEQNQPQHF.

The rearrangement uses TRBV19 and TRBJ2-1, with D possibly TRBD2 on 5 matching bases. V was pared by 1 base and J by 10 bases, with 14 bases between. Germline CDR1 is LNHDA and CDR2 is SQIVND (reference sequence). This CDR3 is 14 amino acids long. The CDR3 reads CASSIGRQPGEQFF. The CDR3 DNA is TGTGCCAGTAGTATAGGAAGGCAGCCGGGGGAGCAGTTCTTC.